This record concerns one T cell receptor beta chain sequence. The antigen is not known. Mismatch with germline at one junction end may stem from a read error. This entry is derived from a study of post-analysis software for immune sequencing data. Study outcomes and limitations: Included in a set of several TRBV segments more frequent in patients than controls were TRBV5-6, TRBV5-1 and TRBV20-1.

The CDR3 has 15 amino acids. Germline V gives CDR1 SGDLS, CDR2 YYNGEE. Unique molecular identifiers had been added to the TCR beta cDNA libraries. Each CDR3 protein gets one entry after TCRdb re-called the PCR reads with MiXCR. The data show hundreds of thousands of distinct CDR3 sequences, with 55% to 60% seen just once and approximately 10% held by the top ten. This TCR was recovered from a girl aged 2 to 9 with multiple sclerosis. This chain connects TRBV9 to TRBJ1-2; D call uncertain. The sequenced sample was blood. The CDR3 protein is CACSVDPGANYGYTF. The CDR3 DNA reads TGTGCCTGCAGCGTAGACCCAGGAGCTAACTATGGCTACACCTTC.